These T cell receptor beta chains were read from a single sample in a study of OX40 agonist ivuxolimab in advanced cancers. Generated by immunoSEQ multiplex PCR, the TCRdb table keeps only in-frame clones and is missing some. Of roughly 100,000 clones detected, about 86% appear once; the ten largest clones hold roughly 5.5%. This sample comprised CD4+ or CD8+ T cells sorted from blood, obtained in a trial of the OX40 agonist ivuxolimab. Every receptor here comes from an adult with an advanced solid tumor such as melanoma, head and neck, liver or kidney cancer. CDR3s include the opening cysteine and the closing phenylalanine or tryptophan. Fields, in order: CDR3 DNA, CDR3 protein, clone size, D gene, V gene, J gene, CDR3 length. A D gene is named only where the DNA matches it firmly. Size values are once, few and many counts, or a class for expanded clones, and some rows have none.

TGTGCCAGCAGCCACTTGACAGGGAGAGCTTTCTTT	CASSHLTGRAFF	NA	TRBD1	TRBV4-2	TRBJ1-1	12
TGCGCCAGCAGTTGGACTAGCGGGACCTACGAGCAGTACTTC	CASSWTSGTYEQYF	once	TRBD2	TRBV10-2	TRBJ2-7	14
TGTGCCAGCATCTTGGGAGGACGGACCTACAATGAGCAGTTCTTC	CASILGGRTYNEQFF	NA	NA	TRBV7-9	TRBJ2-1	15
TGTGCCAGCCGTAGAAAACTTTCCTCAGGGGATACGCAGTATTTT	CASRRKLSSGDTQYF	NA	NA	TRBV27	TRBJ2-3	15
TGTGCCTGGACGGGCAGTCCCAACGTCCTGACTTTC	CAWTGSPNVLTF	once	NA	TRBV30	TRBJ2-6	12
TGCGCCAGCAGCTTGTATCCTCAGGGGGCAACGAACACCGGGGAGCTGTTTTTT	CASSLYPQGATNTGELFF	NA	TRBD1	TRBV5-1	TRBJ2-2	18
TGTGCCACCAGCACAGGACAGGGTAACTATGGCTACACCTTC	CATSTGQGNYGYTF	NA	TRBD1	TRBV15	TRBJ1-2	14
TGTGCCAGCAGCCCTGGGCTTGCCGACTACGAGCAGTACTTC	CASSPGLADYEQYF	NA	NA	TRBV9	TRBJ2-7	14
TGCGCCAGCAGCCATGCCGGGACAGGGAAGGGGACCACAGATACGCAGTATTTT	CASSHAGTGKGTTDTQYF	NA	TRBD1	TRBV4-1	TRBJ2-3	18
TGTGCCAGCAGAAGGACAGGGTTGGGCACTGAAGCTTTCTTT	CASRRTGLGTEAFF	NA	TRBD1	TRBV7-2	TRBJ1-1	14
TGTGCCAGCGGCCTTGGAGCGGGGTTCTCCTACGAGCAGTACTTC	CASGLGAGFSYEQYF	NA	TRBD2	TRBV27	TRBJ2-7	15
TGTGCCAGCAGGGGACTAGCGGGCTTCCGGACCCAGTACTTC	CASRGLAGFRTQYF	NA	TRBD2	TRBV7-6	TRBJ2-5	14
TGTGCCAGCAGTGAAGTTTGGACTAGCACAGATACGCAGTATTTT	CASSEVWTSTDTQYF	NA	NA	TRBV2	TRBJ2-3	15
TGTGCCAGCAGCTTAGGGGACAGGGGAGGGAATCAGCCCCAGCATTTT	CASSLGDRGGNQPQHF	once	TRBD1	TRBV7-2	TRBJ1-5	16
TGTGCCAGCAGTTACGCACAGAAAAATGAAAAACTGTTTTTT	CASSYAQKNEKLFF	NA	NA	TRBV6-5	TRBJ1-4	14
TGTGCCAGCAGCTTAGAGGGTTTTCGGATCACCTCTGGAAACACCATATATTTT	CASSLEGFRITSGNTIYF	NA	NA	TRBV7-6	TRBJ1-3	18
TGTGCCAGCAGTGGACGGGAGAACACTGAAGCTTTCTTT	CASSGRENTEAFF	NA	NA	TRBV6-5	TRBJ1-1	13
TGTGCCAGCAGTATCGGACAGGATTCGTCCGAGCAGTACTTC	CASSIGQDSSEQYF	NA	TRBD1	TRBV6-5	TRBJ2-7	14
TGTGCCTGGAGCGGCAGGGGGCTTAAAACCACTGAAGCTTTCTTT	CAWSGRGLKTTEAFF	once	TRBD1	TRBV30	TRBJ1-1	15
TGTGCCAGCAGCTTAGCGCACTCGACAGGGGGAATTGCAGATACGCAGTATTTT	CASSLAHSTGGIADTQYF	NA	TRBD1	TRBV7-9	TRBJ2-3	18
TGTGCCAGCAGTTACGCGCAGGGGGGGAGCTACGAGCAGTACTTC	CASSYAQGGSYEQYF	once	NA	TRBV6-5	TRBJ2-7	15
TGTGCCTGGACCCCAGGGGATGAGCAGTTCTTC	CAWTPGDEQFF	many	NA	TRBV30	TRBJ2-1	11
TGCGCCAGCAGCCAAGATCAACAGGGCTGGACTGAAGCTTTCTTT	CASSQDQQGWTEAFF	NA	NA	TRBV4-1	TRBJ1-1	15
TGCGCCAGCAGCTTGTGGAACACAGATACGCAGTATTTT	CASSLWNTDTQYF	NA	NA	TRBV5-1	TRBJ2-3	13
TGCGCCAGCAGCTTGACCGGGGGGGAAGGAAACACCATATATTTT	CASSLTGGEGNTIYF	once	NA	TRBV5-1	TRBJ1-3	15
TGTGCCAGCAGCTTAGGTGAGGGGGGCACAGATACGCAGTATTTT	CASSLGEGGTDTQYF	NA	NA	TRBV11-3	TRBJ2-3	15
TGTGCCAGCAGTGCTAGACAGGCCTACGGCTACACCTTC	CASSARQAYGYTF	NA	NA	TRBV27	TRBJ1-2	13
TGTGCCAGCACCCCCGGCGGGTTGTCCTACAATGAGCAGTTCTTC	CASTPGGLSYNEQFF	NA	NA	TRBV7-9	TRBJ2-1	15
TGTGCCTGGAGGGGTAAACCGGGACAGTTATACGAGCAGTACTTC	CAWRGKPGQLYEQYF	NA	TRBD1	TRBV30	TRBJ2-7	15
TGTGCCGCCCTAAGCGGGGTAAACACCGGGGAGCTGTTTTTT	CAALSGVNTGELFF	once	TRBD2	TRBV7-2	TRBJ2-2	14
TGTGCCAGCAGCTTAGGAGGGACGATGGGGGGCTACACCTTC	CASSLGGTMGGYTF	few	NA	TRBV7-9	TRBJ1-2	14